This TCR beta chain was found in a study of regulatory T cells in long-lasting Graves disease. The CDR3 totals 12 residues. The V and J ends lost 5 bases and 2 bases respectively, with 6 bases between them. CDR1 MDHEN and CDR2 SYDVKM come from the germline V gene. The authors built TCR beta libraries using iRepertoire HTBI primers and Arm-PCR of CDR3 regions. Each CDR3 protein is one row after TCRdb ran MiXCR on the multiplex PCR reads. This sample has around 480,000 distinct CDR3 sequences; about 16% occur once, and the top ten carry approximately 25%. The time point here: newly diagnosed GD, antithyroid drugs for less than 3 months. RNA extracted from PBMCs served as the sequencing template. The same specimen was also included in a second study, on T cells in Graves' hyperthyroidism and ophthalmopathy.

The V and J genes are TRBV28 and TRBJ1-1; D uncertain. This specimen was peripheral blood mononuclear cells (PBMCs), taken at new diagnosis, from a patient treated with antithyroid drugs. The sequence came from a woman aged 40-60 years with Graves disease. CDR3 protein: CASSMRNTEAFF. The CDR3 nucleotides are TGTGCCAGCAGTATGAGAAACACTGAAGCTTTCTTT.